This entry features one TCR beta chain sequence. Its specificity is unknown. A constant-region primer served to make TCR beta cDNA from about 530 ng total RNA. TCR beta libraries came from three nested multiplex PCR rounds using slightly modified ARM-PCR. With TRBV1-TRBV30 forward primers and a C-beta reverse primer, the first two PCR rounds were run for approximately 10 cycles each. One entry per CDR3 protein results from TCRdb running MiXCR on the multiplex PCR reads. The table lists approximately 300,000 distinct CDR3 sequences, 60% to 80% of them singletons, with roughly 9% in the top ten. The entry originates in a study of tumor-infiltrating lymphocytes in primary liver carcinoma. Study-level background: Cases comprised patients with primary liver carcinoma who received surgical resection.

For blood RNA, unsorted whole blood served as the source, and germline DNA was extracted too. Around 4.4 milliliters of peripheral blood were collected before surgery. Study results and limitations: Researchers did not compare CD4+ and CD8+ repertoires, as samples were bulk unsorted. Tumors and blood were compared for top-250-clone fraction, and tumors had the significantly higher value (p = 0.039).

V shed 5 bases and J shed 2 bases, with 15 bases lying between them. CDR3 size: 15 residues. CDR1 and CDR2 from the germline V gene are MDHEN and SYDVKM. The TCR comes from a middle-aged man with primary liver carcinoma and hepatitis B virus infection. V and J are TRBV28 and TRBJ2-5; D call uncertain. Sequencing was performed on peripheral blood. DNA of the CDR3: TGTGCCAGCAGTGGCAGATCGAGGCGTCAAGAGACCCAGTACTTC. It codes for CASSGRSRRQETQYF.